A selection of T cell receptor beta chains follows, all from one sample in a study of blood T cells in healthy people across ages. One entry per CDR3 protein, called by TCRdb with MiXCR from the 5' RACE reads. The sample carries some 860,000 distinct CDR3 sequences, around 50% recorded once. The sequenced sample consisted of blood. The receptors originated from a man aged 35 to 55 in good health. Both conserved end residues are part of each CDR3. The D gene is left open where the match is weak. Rows may omit the clone size; those that give it use once, few, many or a size class.

TRBJ2-3 TRBV7-3 TRBD2 16 . TGTGCCAGCAGCTCCGGACTAGCGGACCACACAGATACGCAGTATTTT CASSSGLADHTDTQYF
TRBJ2-1 TRBV13 TRBD2 15 . TGTGCCAGCAGCTTACGCGGGAGGGCCTACAATGAGCAGTTCTTC CASSLRGRAYNEQFF
TRBJ2-3 TRBV7-3 . 16 . TGTGCCAGCAGCTTAACAGGCCAGCCGCCCACAGATACGCAGTATTTT CASSLTGQPPTDTQYF
TRBJ2-7 TRBV10-3 TRBD1 13 . TGTGCCATCAGTTCAGGGGGAGACTACGAGCAGTACTTC CAISSGGDYEQYF
TRBJ1-4 TRBV13 . 17 . TGTGCCAGCAGCCCAGGGAGCGCAGGGAAGGCTAATGAAAAACTGTTTTTT CASSPGSAGKANEKLFF
TRBJ2-3 TRBV12-3/TRBV12-4 TRBD2 15 . TGTGCCAGCAGCCCTAGCGGCAACCCCACAGATACGCAGTATTTT CASSPSGNPTDTQYF
TRBJ1-2 TRBV9 . 15 . TGTGCCAGCAGCCCACCATTGGACACCTTCTATGGCTACACCTTC CASSPPLDTFYGYTF
TRBJ2-5 TRBV7-2 . 14 few TGTGCCAGCAGCACTACAGGAGGGCCCTATGAGCAGTACTTC CASSTTGGPYEQYF
TRBJ1-5 TRBV20-1 . 12 . TGCAGTGCTAGAACGGTAGAACAGCCCCAGCATTTT CSARTVEQPQHF
TRBJ2-2 TRBV3-1 TRBD2 15 . TGTGCCAGCAGCCCGAGACGACTAGCGACCGGGGAGCTGTTTTTT CASSPRRLATGELFF
TRBJ1-2 TRBV2 . 14 . TGTGCCAGCAGTGAGGGGCAGACCCTGGGTGGCTACACCTTC CASSEGQTLGGYTF
TRBJ2-3 TRBV27 TRBD2 17 . TGTGCCAGCCTACCGACTAGCGGGAGGGCCTTGACAGATACGCAGTATTTT CASLPTSGRALTDTQYF
TRBJ2-5 TRBV5-1 . 13 few TGCGCCAGCAGCTTGGACACCTCGAAGACCCAGTACTTC CASSLDTSKTQYF
TRBJ1-2 TRBV20-1 . 13 . TGCAGTGCTATTATCGGGACGAGTCATGGCTACACCTTC CSAIIGTSHGYTF
TRBJ1-1 TRBV27 . 14 few TGTGCCAGCCCCGCGGGGGCAGAGGGAACTGAAGCTTTCTTT CASPAGAEGTEAFF
TRBJ2-7 TRBV7-3 . 13 . TGTGCCAGGAGGAGCCCAAGGAACTGCGAGCAGTACTTC CARRSPRNCEQYF
TRBJ2-1 TRBV20-1 . 17 . TGCAGTGCTAGCCCCACCCTGGTGCTGGGCTCCTACAATGAGCAGTTCTTC CSASPTLVLGSYNEQFF
TRBJ2-5 TRBV4-1 . 15 . TGCGCCAGCAGCCAAGTCCGTGGGGCAGGGTGGGAGCAGTACTTC CASSQVRGAGWEQYF
TRBJ2-7 TRBV2 . 15 . TGTGCCAGCAGACGAACGGGACCCTCCCTTTACGAGCAGTACTTC CASRRTGPSLYEQYF
TRBJ2-5 TRBV7-3 . 12 . TGTGCCAGCAGCAACCCTCCGGGGACCCAGTACTTC CASSNPPGTQYF
TRBJ2-3 TRBV5-1 . 16 . TGCGCCAGCAGCACGGATCCGGGACCCCAAACAGATACGCAGTATTTT CASSTDPGPQTDTQYF
TRBJ2-3 TRBV5-1 . 15 . TGCGCCAGCAGCCAGGGGACGCGCGCCACAGATACGCAGTATTTT CASSQGTRATDTQYF
TRBJ2-7 TRBV6-1 . 14 . TGTGCCTGCCACCCCGGGACGGACCCTCACGAGCAGTACTTC CACHPGTDPHEQYF
TRBJ2-6 TRBV27 TRBD1 16 . TGTGCCAGCAGTTCCAACAGGGGAGCTGGGGCCAACGTCCTGACTTTC CASSSNRGAGANVLTF
TRBJ1-2 TRBV6-5 . 14 . TGTGCCAGCAGCCCTACCGGCGTCGGCTATGGCTACACCTTC CASSPTGVGYGYTF
TRBJ1-5 TRBV12-5 . 12 . TGTGCTAGTGGTGACCGGGAGCAGCCCCAGCATTTT CASGDREQPQHF
TRBJ2-4 TRBV12-5 . 12 . TGTGCTAGTGGCCTCATGTGGGCGGAACAGTACTTC CASGLMWAEQYF
TRBJ2-3 TRBV20-1 TRBD2 18 few TGCAGTGCTAGAGATAGTAGCGGGGGATTTCGAGGCCCAGATACGCAGTATTTT CSARDSSGGFRGPDTQYF
TRBJ1-2 TRBV14 . 14 few TGTGCCAGCAGCCAAGTCGCAAGTTTTTATGGCTACACCTTC CASSQVASFYGYTF
TRBJ2-1 TRBV6-1 TRBD2 17 . TGTGCCAGCAGTCCTTGGGCGGGAGCGGGCTCCTACAATGAGCAGTTCTTC CASSPWAGAGSYNEQFF
TRBJ1-2 TRBV12-3/TRBV12-4 . 16 . TGTGCCAGCAGTTCCCGGCTACTAACTTGGTTCTATGGCTACACCTTC CASSSRLLTWFYGYTF
TRBJ2-3 TRBV29-1 . 14 few TGCAGCGTTGTTAACGTAGCTAGCACAGATACGCAGTATTTT CSVVNVASTDTQYF
TRBJ1-4 TRBV27 TRBD1 17 . TGTGCCAGCAGCCCCCTACAGGGGAGGAGAACTAATGAAAAACTGTTTTTT CASSPLQGRRTNEKLFF
TRBJ2-5 TRBV6-6 . 14 . TGTGCCAGCAGTTATATGGGGGGCATGGAGACCCAGTACTTC CASSYMGGMETQYF
TRBJ2-7 TRBV28 . 12 . TGTGCCAGCGGGACGGAGACCGACGAGCAGTACTTC CASGTETDEQYF
TRBJ2-3 TRBV28 TRBD2 15 few TGTGCCAGCAGTTTAGCGCGGGGGGTAGCCGATACGCAGTATTTT CASSLARGVADTQYF
TRBJ1-6 TRBV11-3 . 16 . TGTGCCAGCAGCTCCTACCGGGACGGGAGTAATTCACCCCTCCACTTT CASSSYRDGSNSPLHF
TRBJ1-2 TRBV27 . 14 . TGTGCCAGCAGTTTATTGAGGGAGAAAGGAACCTACACCTTC CASSLLREKGTYTF
TRBJ1-6 TRBV2 . 16 many TGTGCCAGCAGTGCGGACCTCCCGTCGTCGAATTCACCCCTCCACTTT CASSADLPSSNSPLHF
TRBJ1-2 TRBV7-9 TRBD1 14 few TGTGCCAGCAGCGCCCGACAGGGGTGGTATGGCTACACCTTC CASSARQGWYGYTF
TRBJ2-3 TRBV6-1 . 15 . TGTGCCAGCAGCCAAACAAGCAGGTCAGGGCGCACGCAGTATTTT CASSQTSRSGRTQYF
TRBJ2-3 TRBV4-2 . 14 . TGTGCCAGCAGCCAAACAGGAGAGGGAGATACGCAGTATTTT CASSQTGEGDTQYF
TRBJ2-2 TRBV6-5 . 13 . TGTGCCAGCAGTGCTCCTCCGGTCGGGGAGCTGTTTTTT CASSAPPVGELFF
TRBJ2-7 TRBV7-3 . 15 once TGTGCCAGCAGCTTACAGGGACTGTCTGGGAATGAGCAGTACTTC CASSLQGLSGNEQYF
TRBJ2-7 TRBV28 . 15 . TGTGCCAGCAGTTCCCTTCCGGGGGATTCCTACGAGCAGTACTTC CASSSLPGDSYEQYF